Below are 20 T cell receptor beta chains sequenced from a single sample in a study of shared clonotypes between healthy human individuals. Only in-frame clones appear in the TCRdb table, and some are missing; sequencing was by immunoSEQ multiplex PCR. Of about 2.4 million clones in the sample, 90% to 95% were seen once. The specimen was naive CD4+ T cells from PBMCs. Subset meaning: CD45RA+ positively selected. Receptors were obtained from a man younger than 35 in good health. Some clones in this sample may be carry-over from other donors' samples.

This clone has only one observation. Here the CDR3 reads CASSLAQRGPQEQFF. CDR3 in DNA: TGCGCCAGCAGCCTGGCCCAGCGGGGCCCCCAGGAGCAGTTCTTC. This rearrangement joins TRBV5-1 to TRBJ2-1; TRBD2 agrees at 7 bases. Germline trimming cut 4 bases from V and 10 bases from J; bases unmatched to any gene: 14. This CDR3 contains 15 residues. CDR1 and CDR2 from the germline V gene are SGHRS and YFSETQ.

The chain links TRBV6-4 to TRBJ2-5; 11 bases agree with TRBD2. V shed 5 bases and J 5 bases; nucleotides not matched to a gene: 13. Germline CDR1 reads MRHNA; CDR2 reads SNTAGT. The length of the CDR3 is 17 residues. CDR3 sequence: CASSLPVAGGPWETQYF. CDR3 coding DNA: TGTGCCAGCAGTCTCCCGGTAGCGGGAGGGCCTTGGGAGACCCAGTACTTC.

This clone occurred once. CDR3 in amino acids: CASLKSGRIRWEAFF. In nucleotides, the CDR3 is TGTGCCAGCCTGAAGTCGGGCCGGATTCGGTGGGAAGCTTTCTTT. This chain links TRBV28 with TRBJ1-1; unclear D gene. Germline V gene sequence: CDR1 MDHEN, CDR2 SYDVKM. The germline V and J ends were trimmed by 8 bases and 8 bases, with 24 bases remaining between them. The CDR3 loop spans 15 amino acids.

Regarding this clone: Other DNA variants within this sample encode the same CDR3. The chain is built from TRBV9 and TRBJ2-1; D possibly corresponds to TRBD2 (5 bases). The germline V gene has CDR1 SGDLS and CDR2 YYNGEE. V was clipped by 1 base and J by 1 base, with 6 bases between them. The CDR3 loop spans 14 amino acids. This CDR3 reads CASSVSGSYNEQFF. The CDR3 coding sequence is TGTGCCAGCAGCGTAAGCGGTTCCTACAATGAGCAGTTCTTC.

This sequence joins TRBV7-2 and TRBJ1-6; the D is unclear. Between the trimmed V and J ends, which lost 0 bases and 10 bases, there was a span of 10 bases. Germline V gene lookup returns CDR1 SGHTA and CDR2 FQGNSA. The CDR3 sequence is 14 residues long. CDR3 region: CASSLAPGKSPLHF. In DNA form, the CDR3 reads TGTGCCAGCAGCTTAGCGCCGGGGAAATCACCCCTCCACTTT.

This chain links TRBV7-8 with TRBJ2-5; D not certain. Trimming took 5 bases from V and 0 from J, leaving 16 bases between them. CDR1 and CDR2 (germline): SGHVS, FQNEAQ. CDR3 length: 16 amino acids. This CDR3 is CASSHSGGDNQETQYF. CDR3 nucleotides: TGTGCCAGCAGCCACTCGGGTGGAGACAACCAAGAGACCCAGTACTTC.

This chain joins TRBV11-2 and TRBJ1-2; D unclear. Germline V CDR1 and CDR2: SGHAT, FQNNGV. The CDR3 consists of 11 residues. V was shortened by 1 base and J by 8 bases, with 5 bases between the two germline ends. The CDR3 reads CASSLVTGYTF. CDR3 DNA sequence: TGTGCCAGCAGCTTAGTTACGGGCTACACCTTC.

About this clone itself: Different DNA sequences within this sample yield the same CDR3. This chain uses TRBV9 with TRBJ2-1; no definite D call. Germline V gene data show CDR1 as SGDLS and CDR2 as YYNGEE. Deletions cut 1 base from V and 4 bases from J, with 6 bases between. The CDR3 sequence is 13 residues long. CDR3 sequence: CASSVNGYNEQFF. The CDR3 region has the DNA TGTGCCAGCAGCGTAAACGGGTACAATGAGCAGTTCTTC.

On this clone itself: The identical CDR3 is also encoded by other nucleotide sequences in the sample. This chain connects TRBV9 to TRBJ1-1; no firm D call. The V and J ends lost 3 bases and 1 base respectively, with 7 bases between them. Germline V gives CDR1 SGDLS, CDR2 YYNGEE. The CDR3 extends over 13 amino acids. In nucleotides, the CDR3 is TGTGCCAGCAGCGCACGAAGGAACACTGAAGCTTTCTTT. This encodes CASSARRNTEAFF.

V is TRBV7-3 and J is TRBJ2-3; D may be TRBD1 (7 bases). This CDR3 has 15 residues. The germline CDR1 and CDR2 sequences are SGHTA and FQGTGA. The V gene lost 5 bases and the J gene lost 2 bases, with 14 bases spanning the gap. CDR3 in DNA: TGTGCCAGCAGCACACAGGGGAGGCCCACAGATACGCAGTATTTT. It specifies CASSTQGRPTDTQYF.

The rearrangement links TRBV27 to TRBJ2-1; 12 nucleotides line up with TRBD2. This CDR3 has 13 residues. Germline V lookup: CDR1 MNHEY, CDR2 SMNVEV (reference sequence). The V and J ends lost 7 bases and 6 bases, in that order; junction bases with no gene match: 1. CDR3 coding DNA: TGTGCCAGCATGACTAGCGGGAGCAATGAGCAGTTCTTC. Translation: CASMTSGSNEQFF.

The chain combines TRBV6-1 with TRBJ2-3, with 12 bases aligning to TRBD2. The CDR3 consists of 16 residues. Per the germline V gene, CDR1 is MNHNS and CDR2 is SASEGT. J was trimmed by 6 bases and V by 3 bases; bases with no gene match: 7. CDR3 loop: CASSDPTSGRPDTQYF. The CDR3, as DNA: TGTGCCAGCAGTGATCCAACTAGCGGGAGGCCCGATACGCAGTATTTT.

This chain uses TRBV29-1 with TRBJ2-7; unclear D gene. Germline CDR1 SQVTM, CDR2 ANQGSEA. V was clipped by 4 bases and J by 3 bases, with 16 bases between them. The CDR3 contains 14 residues. CDR3 DNA sequence: TGCAGCGTTGGGGTACCACCCTTAGACTACGAGCAGTACTTC. This encodes CSVGVPPLDYEQYF.

The gene calls are TRBV15 and TRBJ2-1; D perhaps matches TRBD2 (5 bases). With 0 bases removed from V and 6 bases from J, the gap between germline ends came to 9 bases. The CDR3 totals 14 residues. Germline V gives CDR1 LNHNV, CDR2 YYDKDF (reference sequence). Written as DNA, the CDR3 is TGTGCCACCAGCAGAGATTTCGCGGGCAATGAGCAGTTCTTC. Protein product: CATSRDFAGNEQFF.

In this sample, this clone turned up a few times. The chain has TRBV2 and TRBJ1-5; 8 bases are shared with TRBD1. V was pared by 7 bases and J by 4 bases, with 6 bases of the junction left unmatched. Germline values: CDR1 SNHLY, CDR2 FYNNEI. The CDR3 has 14 residues. The CDR3 loop reads CASNTDRANQPQHF. CDR3 sequence (DNA): TGTGCCAGCAATACGGACAGGGCAAATCAGCCCCAGCATTTT.

This clone has just one count. This chain uses TRBV28 with TRBJ1-4, with 10 bases that match TRBD1. The germline CDR1 and CDR2 sequences are MDHEN and SYDVKM. This CDR3 has 15 amino acids. With V trimmed by 3 bases and J by 8 bases, 6 bases remained unmatched. The CDR3 DNA reads TGTGCCAGCAGTTTTCGACAGGGGGCCCGCGAAAAACTGTTTTTT. Translating it yields CASSFRQGAREKLFF.

The V gene is TRBV5-1, the J gene TRBJ2-3; 10 bases agree with TRBD2. Germline V lookup: CDR1 SGHRS, CDR2 YFSETQ. The CDR3 runs 16 residues. The V and J ends lost 4 bases and 0 bases, in that order; junction bases with no gene match: 5. Here the CDR3 DNA reads TGCGCCAGCAGCACCATAGCGGGAGGCAGCACAGATACGCAGTATTTT. Its translation: CASSTIAGGSTDTQYF.

The chain combines TRBV9 with TRBJ2-7, with 7 bases matching TRBD2. The germline V gene has CDR1 SGDLS and CDR2 YYNGEE. V trimming: 4 bases; J trimming: 9 bases; junction bases outside the gene matches: 10. This CDR3 spans 13 amino acids. The CDR3 DNA reads TGTGCCAGCAGCCCCAGCGTGGCGGGAGTGCAGTACTTC. Protein sequence: CASSPSVAGVQYF.

This clone was observed a single time. The chain couples TRBV2 to TRBJ2-7, with D unresolved. CDR1 SNHLY and CDR2 FYNNEI come from the germline V gene. Trimming took 10 bases from V and 2 from J, leaving 15 bases between them. The CDR3 loop spans 13 amino acids. The CDR3 region has the DNA TGTGCCATGGCTTTGAGGATGGCCTACGAGCAGTACTTC. Translated, it gives CAMALRMAYEQYF.

As to this clone: The sample has other DNA sequences that encode this CDR3 too. This chain uses TRBV5-1 with TRBJ2-3, with D possibly being TRBD2 (5 bases). Germline V lookup: CDR1 SGHRS, CDR2 YFSETQ. The ends were cut back, 2 bases at V and 2 bases at J, with 9 bases in the middle. This CDR3 region has 14 residues. CDR3 nucleotide sequence: TGCGCCAGCAGCTTAGCGGATTTCACAGATACGCAGTATTTT. Protein sequence: CASSLADFTDTQYF.